This T cell receptor beta chain was identified during a study of blood T cell repertoires in COVID-19. Overall study context: COVID-19 samples collected from the United States, Italy and Spain covered acute and convalescent phases.

Assay: immunoSEQ multiplex PCR; the TCRdb copy retains only in-frame clones and omits some. The sample carries 250,000 to 300,000 clones, 80% to 95% recorded once. The CDR3 contains 17 residues. Trimming removed 4 bases from V and 8 bases from J, with 25 bases in between. Germline V gene sequence: CDR1 SGHNT, CDR2 YYREEE (reference sequence). The source material was peripheral blood. This TCR was recovered from a woman between 25 and 40 years old with COVID-19, enrolled during active disease. The chain is built from TRBV5-4 and TRBJ2-1; tentative D call: TRBD2 (6 bases). The CDR3 protein is CASSPQGGATSLHEQFF. The DNA of the CDR3 is TGTGCCAGCAGCCCCCAGGGCGGGGCGACCTCTTTGCATGAGCAGTTCTTC.